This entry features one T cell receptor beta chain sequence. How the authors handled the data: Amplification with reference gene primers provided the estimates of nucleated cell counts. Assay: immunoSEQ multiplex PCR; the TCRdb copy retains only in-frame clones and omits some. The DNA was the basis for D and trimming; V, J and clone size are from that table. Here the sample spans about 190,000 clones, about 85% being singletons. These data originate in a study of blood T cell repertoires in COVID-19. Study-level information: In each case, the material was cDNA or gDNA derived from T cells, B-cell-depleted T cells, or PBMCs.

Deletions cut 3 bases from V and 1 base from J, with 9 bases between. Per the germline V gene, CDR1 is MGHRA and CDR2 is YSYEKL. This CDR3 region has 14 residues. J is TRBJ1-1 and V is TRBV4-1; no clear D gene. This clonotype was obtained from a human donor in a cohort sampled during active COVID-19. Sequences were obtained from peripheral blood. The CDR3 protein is CASSHVAQNTEAFF. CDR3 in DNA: TGCGCCAGCAGCCACGTGGCTCAGAACACTGAAGCTTTCTTT.